This passage covers 28 T cell receptor beta chains from one sample sequenced in a study of naive and memory T cell subsets. An equimolar mix of two oligonucleotides served as the beta constant-region primer for TRBC1 and TRBC2. The ligated cDNA underwent four PCR rounds using SP2 and nested alpha and beta constant-region primers. A single record per CDR3 protein comes from TCRdb applying MiXCR to the UMI-ligation and nested PCR reads. The table lists about 90,000 distinct CDR3 sequences, 10% to 12% of them singletons. Their antigens are not known. Study conclusions and caveats: A few larger clonotypes appeared in naive repertoires, especially CD8, possibly memory cells re-expressing CD45RA.

Sequencing was performed on naive CD4+ T cells from blood. All receptors come from a human donor in good health.

This clonotype was seen a few times. The rearrangement links TRBV5-1 to TRBJ2-1; D not certain. CDR1 SGHRS and CDR2 YFSETQ come from the germline V gene. The CDR3 runs 14 residues. Between the trimmed V and J ends, which lost 2 bases and 6 bases, there was a span of 12 bases. CDR3 in DNA: TGCGCCAGCAGCTTCGGTAGGCTGGCCAATGAGCAGTTCTTC. Translation gives CASSFGRLANEQFF.

The chain couples TRBV2 to TRBJ2-6; TRBD1 aligns across 7 bases. CDR3 length equals 16 residues. J lost 0 bases, V lost 5 bases, and 4 bases had no gene match. Germline loops: CDR1 SNHLY, CDR2 FYNNEI. The CDR3 DNA follows: TGTGCCAGCAGTCGACAGGGCGCCTCTGGGGCCAACGTCCTGACTTTC. Its protein product is CASSRQGASGANVLTF. Variable domain in full (rest from reference TRBV2 and TRBJ2-6): EPEVTQTPSHQVTQMGQEVILRCVPISNHLYFYWYRQILGQKVEFLVSFYNNEISEKSEIFDDQFSVERPDGSNFTLKIRSTKLEDSAMYFCASSRQGASGANVLTFGAGSRLTVL.

The rearrangement links TRBV4-2 to TRBJ2-3; D tentatively fits TRBD1 or TRBD2 (6 bases each). Trimming removed 3 bases at V and 1 base at J, with 11 bases between. This CDR3 region has 15 residues. The germline gives CDR1 LGHNA, CDR2 YNFKEQ. The DNA for the CDR3 is TGTGCCAGCAGCCAGGGGGGCCTGGGCACAGATACGCAGTATTTT. Translating gives CASSQGGLGTDTQYF.

This clonotype was recorded a few times. This chain links TRBV3-1 with TRBJ2-7; 7 bases fit TRBD2. Trimming took 8 bases from V and 2 from J; bases not matched to a gene: 12. CDR1 LGHDT and CDR2 YNNKEL come from the germline V gene (reference sequence). The CDR3 sequence is 15 residues long. The CDR3 coding sequence is TGTGCCAGCGGAAATCTCACTAGCGCGCCCTACGAGCAGTACTTC. Residues: CASGNLTSAPYEQYF.

V usage is TRBV18 and J usage is TRBJ1-4, with 8 bases matching TRBD1. This CDR3 comprises 16 residues. V gave up 6 bases and J gave up 0 bases; unmatched junction bases: 6. The V gene's germline CDR1 is KGHSH and CDR2 LQKENI. CDR3 nucleotides: TGTGCCAGCTCGAACGGACAGGGTGCAACTAATGAAAAACTGTTTTTT. This translates into CASSNGQGATNEKLFF. The full variable domain, completed using reference TRBV18 and TRBJ1-4, is NAGVMQNPRHLVRRRGQEARLRCSPMKGHSHVYWYRQLPEEGLKFMVYLQKENIIDESGMPKERFSAEFPKEGPSILRIQQVVRGDSAAYFCASSNGQGATNEKLFFGSGTQLSVL.

The rearrangement uses TRBV18 and TRBJ1-6; TRBD1 matches 7 bases. Germline CDR1 and CDR2: KGHSH and LQKENI. The CDR3 totals 13 residues. V shed 4 bases and J 9 bases; nucleotides not matched to a gene: 3. The CDR3 coding sequence is TGTGCCAGCTCACGGGGACAGCCTTCACCCCTCCACTTT. It specifies CASSRGQPSPLHF.

This rearrangement joins TRBV14 to TRBJ1-1; perhaps TRBD1 as D (6 bases). The V gene's germline CDR1 is SGHDN and CDR2 FVKESK. The CDR3 runs 13 residues. V lost 3 bases to trimming and J lost 5 bases, with 10 bases between them. CDR3 coding DNA: TGTGCCAGCAGCCATAACAGGGTTACTGAAGCTTTCTTT. Amino acid sequence: CASSHNRVTEAFF.

This clonotype was counted at least ten times. This sequence joins TRBV18 and TRBJ2-1; the D gene is possibly TRBD1 (5 bases). V was clipped by 0 bases and J by 0 bases, with 9 bases between them. The germline CDR1 and CDR2 sequences are KGHSH and LQKENI. CDR3 size: 16 residues. The DNA of the CDR3 is TGTGCCAGCTCACCACCGCGACAGAGCTCCTACAATGAGCAGTTCTTC. Protein: CASSPPRQSSYNEQFF.

J is TRBJ2-2 and V is TRBV7-9; 9 nucleotides match TRBD1. CDR3 length: 17 residues. The germline CDR1 and CDR2 sequences are SEHNR and FQNEAQ (reference sequence). V gave up 3 bases and J gave up 3 bases; unmatched junction bases: 8. CDR3 residues: CASSLVPGQGDTGELFF. CDR3 nucleotides: TGTGCCAGCAGCTTGGTTCCGGGACAGGGAGACACCGGGGAGCTGTTTTTT.

This clonotype was counted ten times or more. The chain employs TRBV7-8 and TRBJ1-4; 7 bases are a match to TRBD1. V lost 5 bases and J lost 5; bases outside the gene matches: 8. Germline V gene data show CDR1 as SGHVS and CDR2 as FQNEAQ. This CDR3 is 15 amino acids long. The CDR3 loop is CASSPSGGGNEKLFF. The CDR3 DNA sequence: TGTGCCAGCAGCCCCTCAGGGGGAGGAAATGAAAAACTGTTTTTT.

The chain links TRBV20-1 to TRBJ1-4, with D unresolved. V lost 1 base to trimming and J lost 2 bases, with 5 bases between them. The CDR3 spans 13 residues. Germline CDR1 and CDR2: DFQATT and SNEGSKA (reference sequence). CDR3 DNA: TGCAGTGCTAGAGTCATGACTAATGAAAAACTGTTTTTT. This gives the protein CSARVMTNEKLFF.

This clonotype has just a few counts. The gene calls are TRBV12-3 or TRBV12-4 and TRBJ2-2, with 8 positions matching TRBD2. The CDR3 contains 17 residues. The junction had 14 bases not matched to a gene; V was cut back by 6 bases and J by 5 bases. CDR3 residues: CASRPQGNSGVTGELFF. CDR3 in DNA: TGTGCCAGCAGGCCCCAGGGGAATAGCGGGGTTACCGGGGAGCTGTTTTTT.

A few counts support this clonotype. The rearrangement joins TRBV5-1 to TRBJ2-5; D may be TRBD1 (6 bases). The length of the CDR3 is 15 residues. V lost 1 base and J 8 bases, leaving 18 bases between the germline ends. Germline CDR1 reads SGHRS; CDR2 reads YFSETQ. Here the CDR3 DNA reads TGCGCCAGCAGCTTGATTTCTGGGGGCGCGGAAACCCAGTACTTC. This codes for CASSLISGGAETQYF.

This clonotype was counted only a few times. The chain employs TRBV24-1 and TRBJ1-1; D possibly corresponds to TRBD1 (5 bases). The CDR3 extends over 13 amino acids. The V end was cut by 7 bases, the J end by 1 base, with 9 bases between. Germline-derived CDR1 and CDR2 are KGHDR and SFDVKD. CDR3 in amino acids: CATRGASNTEAFF. The DNA for the CDR3 is TGTGCCACCAGAGGGGCCTCGAACACTGAAGCTTTCTTT.

The rearrangement uses TRBV20-1 and TRBJ2-1; D gene ambiguous. Trimming removed 3 bases at V and 5 bases at J, with 17 bases between. Germline V lookup: CDR1 DFQATT, CDR2 SNEGSKA (reference sequence). The CDR3 runs 15 residues. The CDR3 region has the DNA TGCAGTGCTAGTAATCAACAAATTTTGGACAATGAGCAGTTCTTC. This translates into CSASNQQILDNEQFF.

This clonotype was observed a handful of times. The chain combines TRBV6-6 with TRBJ1-2; 7 bases map to TRBD1. V lost 6 bases and J lost 2; bases outside the gene matches: 0. Germline CDR1 MNHNY, CDR2 SVGAGI (reference sequence). The CDR3 totals 12 residues. CDR3 coding DNA: TGTGCCAGCAGACAGGGGAACTATGGCTACACCTTC. Amino acid sequence: CASRQGNYGYTF.

The V gene is TRBV18, the J gene TRBJ2-1; D is uncertain. The CDR3 has 13 residues. V was shortened by 2 bases and J by 8 bases, with 10 bases between the two germline ends. The germline V gene encodes CDR1 KGHSH and CDR2 LQKENI. CDR3 sequence: CASSPKSVDEQFF. The CDR3 DNA reads TGTGCCAGCTCACCAAAGTCGGTCGATGAGCAGTTCTTC.

This clonotype was observed at least ten times. J is TRBJ2-1 and V is TRBV20-1; 15 nucleotides align to TRBD2. Looked up from germline, CDR1 is DFQATT and CDR2 is SNEGSKA (reference sequence). V lost 5 bases to trimming and J lost 6 bases; unmatched junction nucleotides: 5. The CDR3 runs 15 residues. The CDR3 is CSAVGLAGGTNEQFF. In DNA form, the CDR3 reads TGCAGTGCTGTAGGACTAGCGGGAGGGACCAATGAGCAGTTCTTC.

This clonotype was seen ten or more times. The CDR3 loop is CASSSGGRATQYF. The DNA for the CDR3 is TGTGCCAGCAGCTCAGGGGGGCGCGCGACCCAGTACTTC. The V call is TRBV5-6, the J call TRBJ2-5, with D maybe TRBD1 (7 bases). CDR1 is SGHDT, CDR2 YYEEEE, per germline. The CDR3 is 13 residues long. V was clipped by 3 bases and J by 7 bases, with 13 bases between them.

The CDR3 region is CASSYVQTGELFF. In DNA form, the CDR3 reads TGTGCCAGCAGTTACGTACAAACCGGGGAGCTGTTTTTT. This sequence joins TRBV6-2 or TRBV6-3 and TRBJ2-2; D not certain. V lost 2 bases, J lost 5 bases, and 6 bases lay in between. Germline V gives CDR1 MNHEY, CDR2 SVGEGT. This CDR3 is 13 amino acids long.

The chain uses TRBV29-1 and TRBJ1-1, with no clear D. CDR1 is SQVTM and CDR2 is ANQGSEA in the germline V gene. This CDR3 is 16 amino acids long. Trimming cost V 5 bases and J 0 bases, with 19 bases left between them. CDR3: CSVPDPNGLLNTEAFF. In DNA, the CDR3 is TGCAGCGTTCCAGACCCTAACGGACTGTTGAACACTGAAGCTTTCTTT. The complete variable domain, with remaining parts taken from reference TRBV29-1 and TRBJ1-1, reads SAVISQKPSRDICQRGTSLTIQCQVDSQVTMMFWYRQQPGQSLTLIATANQGSEATYESGFVIDKFPISRPNLTFSTLTVSNMSPEDSSIYLCSVPDPNGLLNTEAFFGQGTRLTVV.

Only a few counts were recorded for this clonotype. The chain is built from TRBV20-1 and TRBJ2-5; 7 bases line up with TRBD1. With 3 bases clipped from V and 1 base from J, the junction kept 8 bases outside the gene matches. Looked up from germline, CDR1 is DFQATT and CDR2 is SNEGSKA (reference sequence). The CDR3 has 15 amino acids. CDR3: CSASRQGQIQETQYF. The DNA for the CDR3 is TGCAGTGCTAGCCGACAGGGCCAAATCCAAGAGACCCAGTACTTC.

This clonotype has ten or more counts. This chain's CDR3 is CASSEVQGGRLVFF. CDR3 DNA: TGTGCCAGCAGTGAGGTCCAGGGGGGGCGGCTGGTGTTCTTC. The chain recombines TRBV2 with TRBJ2-1, with D perhaps given as TRBD1 or TRBD2 (7 bases each). The germline V gene encodes CDR1 SNHLY and CDR2 FYNNEI. This CDR3 is 14 amino acids long. The V end lost 3 bases, the J end lost 15 bases, and 21 bases lay between the germline ends.

This clonotype was found a few times. The CDR3 loop reads CASNPTALTGELFF. In DNA form, the CDR3 reads TGTGCCAGCAACCCGACAGCACTTACCGGGGAGCTGTTTTTT. The chain is built from TRBV9 and TRBJ2-2, with a weak D call TRBD1 (5 bases). Trimming pared 6 bases from V and 5 bases from J, leaving 14 bases between. The CDR3 has 14 amino acids. In germline, CDR1 is SGDLS, CDR2 YYNGEE.

This clonotype turned up a few times. The chain has TRBV15 and TRBJ1-5; possible D gene TRBD1, 6 bases. The length of the CDR3 is 18 residues. Between the trimmed V and J ends, which lost 4 bases and 0 bases, there was a span of 19 bases. From germline, CDR1 is LNHNV and CDR2 YYDKDF (reference sequence). CDR3 DNA sequence: TGTGCCACCAGCACAAAACAGGGTTATTCTAATAGCAATCAGCCCCAGCATTTT. This codes for CATSTKQGYSNSNQPQHF.

This clonotype was counted ten times or more. This chain links TRBV7-8 with TRBJ2-3; D is undetermined. Deletions cut 4 bases from V and 0 bases from J, with 14 bases between. Per the germline V gene, CDR1 is SGHVS and CDR2 is FQNEAQ. The length of the CDR3 is 16 residues. This chain's CDR3 is CASSSGSSYSTDTQYF. The CDR3 nucleotides are TGTGCCAGCAGCTCTGGGTCTTCTTATAGCACAGATACGCAGTATTTT.

This clonotype was seen more than once but under ten times. The V call is TRBV20-1, the J call TRBJ2-7; 10 bases align to TRBD2. CDR1 DFQATT and CDR2 SNEGSKA come from the germline V gene (reference sequence). J was trimmed by 6 bases and V by 3 bases; bases with no gene match: 11. This CDR3 comprises 15 residues. CDR3 nucleotide sequence: TGCAGTGCTAGCGGCGCTAGCGGGAGAGTCTCCGAGCAGTACTTC. Translation: CSASGASGRVSEQYF.

This chain joins TRBV12-3 or TRBV12-4 and TRBJ2-1; no reliable D call. V lost 3 bases and J lost 1, with 10 bases in between. This CDR3 spans 15 amino acids. The DNA of the CDR3 is TGTGCCAGCAGTTTTGTTCGGCTATCCTACAATGAGCAGTTCTTC. It translates to CASSFVRLSYNEQFF.